This T cell receptor beta chain was sequenced in a study of blood T cell repertoires in COVID-19. In the study overall: Acute and convalescent COVID-19 specimens originated in the United States, Italy and Spain.

The CDR3 length is 15 residues. V lost 7 bases to trimming and J lost 4 bases; unmatched junction nucleotides: 8. Germline CDR1 is SNHLY and CDR2 is FYNNEI. The protocol was immunoSEQ multiplex PCR, while the TCRdb copy is restricted to in-frame clones and leaves out a portion. The sample has about 140,000 clones, approximately 79% seen once; the top ten hold less than 3%. In this sample, this clone turned up once. Cohort placement rested on clinical history that participants reported themselves. All recovered Cohort 3 donors got two negative PCRs, got clearance, or saw symptom resolution. The TCR was taken from a woman in her fifties or sixties who had recovered from COVID-19. The sample comprised PBMCs or T cells enriched from blood (not recorded which). The chain has TRBV2 and TRBJ2-1; 9 positions agree with TRBD2. This CDR3 is CASTPGAGGYNEQFF. DNA of the CDR3: TGTGCCAGCACTCCCGGGGCGGGAGGGTACAATGAGCAGTTCTTC.